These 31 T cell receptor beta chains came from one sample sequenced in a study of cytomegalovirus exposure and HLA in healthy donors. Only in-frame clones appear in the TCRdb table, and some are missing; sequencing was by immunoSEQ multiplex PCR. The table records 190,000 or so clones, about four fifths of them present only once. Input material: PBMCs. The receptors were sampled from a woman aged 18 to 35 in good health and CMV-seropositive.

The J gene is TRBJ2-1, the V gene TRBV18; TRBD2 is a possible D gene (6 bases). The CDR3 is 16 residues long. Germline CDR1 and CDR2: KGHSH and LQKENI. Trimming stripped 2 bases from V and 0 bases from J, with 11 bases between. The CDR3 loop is CASSPRDSSSYNEQFF. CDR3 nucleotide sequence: TGTGCCAGCTCACCAAGGGACTCCAGCTCCTACAATGAGCAGTTCTTC.

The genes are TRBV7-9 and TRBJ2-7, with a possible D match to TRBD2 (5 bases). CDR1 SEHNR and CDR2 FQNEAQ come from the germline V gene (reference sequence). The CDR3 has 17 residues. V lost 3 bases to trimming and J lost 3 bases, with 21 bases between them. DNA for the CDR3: TGTGCCAGCAGCTTTGTTATGGAGGCTAAGCTGGGCTACGAGCAGTACTTC. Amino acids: CASSFVMEAKLGYEQYF.

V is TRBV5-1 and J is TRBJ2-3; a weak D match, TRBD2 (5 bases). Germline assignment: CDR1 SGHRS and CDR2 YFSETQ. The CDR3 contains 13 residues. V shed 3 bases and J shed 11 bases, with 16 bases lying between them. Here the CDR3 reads CASSYQVGNMQYF. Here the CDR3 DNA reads TGCGCCAGCAGCTACCAAGTCGGGAACATGCAGTATTTT. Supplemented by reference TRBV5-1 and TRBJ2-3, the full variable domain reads KAGVTQTPRYLIKTRGQQVTLSCSPISGHRSVSWYQQTPGQGLQFLFEYFSETQRNKGNFPGRFSGRQFSNSRSEMNVSTLELGDSALYLCASSYQVGNMQYFGPGTRLTVL.

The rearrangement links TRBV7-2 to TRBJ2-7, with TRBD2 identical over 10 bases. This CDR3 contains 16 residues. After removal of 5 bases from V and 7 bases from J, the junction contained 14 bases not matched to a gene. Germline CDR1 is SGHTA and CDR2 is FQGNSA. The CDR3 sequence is CASSQYSGGPLGEQYF. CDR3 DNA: TGTGCCAGCAGCCAGTATAGCGGGGGGCCTCTTGGGGAGCAGTACTTC.

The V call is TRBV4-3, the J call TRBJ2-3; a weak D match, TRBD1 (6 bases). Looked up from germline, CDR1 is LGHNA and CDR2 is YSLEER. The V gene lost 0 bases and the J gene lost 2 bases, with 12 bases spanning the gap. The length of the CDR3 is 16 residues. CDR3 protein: CASSQDGRDNTDTQYF. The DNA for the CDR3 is TGCGCCAGCAGCCAAGATGGAAGGGACAACACAGATACGCAGTATTTT.

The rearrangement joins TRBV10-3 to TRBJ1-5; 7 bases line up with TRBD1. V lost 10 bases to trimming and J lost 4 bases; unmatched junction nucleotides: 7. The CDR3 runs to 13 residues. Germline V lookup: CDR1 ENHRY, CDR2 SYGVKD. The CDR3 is CATTGDLNQPQHF. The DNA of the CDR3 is TGTGCCACCACAGGGGACCTAAATCAGCCCCAGCATTTT.

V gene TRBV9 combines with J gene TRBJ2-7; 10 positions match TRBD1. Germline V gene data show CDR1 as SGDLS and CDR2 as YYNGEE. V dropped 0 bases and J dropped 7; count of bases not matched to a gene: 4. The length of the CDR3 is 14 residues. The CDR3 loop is CASSVGGTGVEQYF. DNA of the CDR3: TGTGCCAGCAGCGTAGGGGGGACAGGGGTAGAGCAGTACTTC.

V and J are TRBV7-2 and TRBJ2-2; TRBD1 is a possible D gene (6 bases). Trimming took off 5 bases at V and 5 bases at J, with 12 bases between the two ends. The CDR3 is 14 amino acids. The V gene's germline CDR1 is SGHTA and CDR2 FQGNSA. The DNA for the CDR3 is TGTGCCAGCAGCACCTGGGACATTACCGGGGAGCTGTTTTTT. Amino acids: CASSTWDITGELFF.

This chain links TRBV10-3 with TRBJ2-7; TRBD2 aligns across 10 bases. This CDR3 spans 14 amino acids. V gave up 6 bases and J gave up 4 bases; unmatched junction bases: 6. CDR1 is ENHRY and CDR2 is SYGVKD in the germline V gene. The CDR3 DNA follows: TGTGCCATCAGAGAGCGGGGGGGCGGGTACGAGCAGTACTTC. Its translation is CAIRERGGGYEQYF.

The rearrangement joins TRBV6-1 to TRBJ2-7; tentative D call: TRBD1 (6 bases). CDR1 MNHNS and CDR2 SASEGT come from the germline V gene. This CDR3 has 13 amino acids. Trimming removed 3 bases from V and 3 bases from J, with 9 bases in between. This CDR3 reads CASSDVRGYEQYF. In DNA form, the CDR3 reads TGTGCCAGCAGTGATGTCAGGGGCTACGAGCAGTACTTC.

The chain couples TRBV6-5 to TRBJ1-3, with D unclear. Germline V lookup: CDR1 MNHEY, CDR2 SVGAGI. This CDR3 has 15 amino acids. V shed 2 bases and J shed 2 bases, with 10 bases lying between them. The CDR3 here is CASSYAETTGNTIYF. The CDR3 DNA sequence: TGTGCCAGCAGTTACGCGGAAACTACTGGAAACACCATATATTTT.

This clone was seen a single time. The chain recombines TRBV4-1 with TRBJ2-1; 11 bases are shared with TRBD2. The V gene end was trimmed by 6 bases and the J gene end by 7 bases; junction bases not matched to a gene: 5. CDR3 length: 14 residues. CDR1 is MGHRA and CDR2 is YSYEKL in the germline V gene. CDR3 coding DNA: TGCGCCAGCAGTCTAGCGGGGGGAGGGAATGAGCAGTTCTTC. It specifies CASSLAGGGNEQFF.

In nucleotides, the CDR3 is TGTGCCAGCAGCGGAGGGACCGAGAATGAAAAACTGTTTTTT. Translating gives CASSGGTENEKLFF. This chain links TRBV6-5 with TRBJ1-4; tentatively, D is TRBD1 (5 bases). Trimming shortened V by 6 bases and J by 5 bases, and 13 bases separated the two germline ends. The CDR3 totals 14 residues. Germline CDR1 MNHEY, CDR2 SVGAGI.

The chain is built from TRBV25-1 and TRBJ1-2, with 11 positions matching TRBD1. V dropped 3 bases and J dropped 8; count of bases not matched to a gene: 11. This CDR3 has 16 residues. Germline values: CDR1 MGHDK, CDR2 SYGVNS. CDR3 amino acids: CASSDQISGTGGGYTF. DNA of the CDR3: TGTGCCAGCAGTGACCAAATATCCGGGACAGGGGGAGGCTACACCTTC.

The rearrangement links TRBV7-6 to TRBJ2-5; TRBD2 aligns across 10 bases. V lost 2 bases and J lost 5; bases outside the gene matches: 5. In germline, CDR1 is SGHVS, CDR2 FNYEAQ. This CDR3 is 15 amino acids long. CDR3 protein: CASSLPLAGVETQYF. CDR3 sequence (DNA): TGTGCCAGCAGCTTACCCCTAGCGGGGGTTGAGACCCAGTACTTC.

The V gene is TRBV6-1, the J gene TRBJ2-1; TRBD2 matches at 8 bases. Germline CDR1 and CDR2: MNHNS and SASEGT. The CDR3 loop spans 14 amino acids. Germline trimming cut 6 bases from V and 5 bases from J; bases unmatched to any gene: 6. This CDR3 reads CASRAGTSHNEQFF. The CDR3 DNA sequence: TGTGCCAGCAGGGCCGGGACTAGTCACAATGAGCAGTTCTTC.

CDR3 coding DNA: TGTGCCAGCAGCGTAGTCGGTCTCACCCACTCCACAGATACGCAGTATTTT. Translating it yields CASSVVGLTHSTDTQYF. V usage is TRBV9 and J usage is TRBJ2-3; no clear D. V shed 0 bases and J shed 2 bases, with 16 bases lying between them. CDR3 length: 17 amino acids. Germline V gene data show CDR1 as SGDLS and CDR2 as YYNGEE.

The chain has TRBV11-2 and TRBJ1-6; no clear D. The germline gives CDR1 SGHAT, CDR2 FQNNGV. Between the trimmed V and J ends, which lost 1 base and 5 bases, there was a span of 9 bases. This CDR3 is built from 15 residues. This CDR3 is CASSLAGNHNSPLHF. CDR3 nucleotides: TGTGCCAGCAGCTTAGCCGGGAACCATAATTCACCCCTCCACTTT.

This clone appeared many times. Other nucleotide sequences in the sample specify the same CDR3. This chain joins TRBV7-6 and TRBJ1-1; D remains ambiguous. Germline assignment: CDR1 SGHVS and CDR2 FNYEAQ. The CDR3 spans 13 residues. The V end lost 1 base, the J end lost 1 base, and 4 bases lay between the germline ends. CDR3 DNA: TGTGCCAGCAGCTTAGAGCAGAACACTGAAGCTTTCTTT. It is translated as CASSLEQNTEAFF. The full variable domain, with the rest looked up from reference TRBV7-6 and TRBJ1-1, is GAGVSQSPRYKVTKRGQDVALRCDPISGHVSLYWYRQALGQGPEFLTYFNYEAQQDKSGLPNDRFSAERPEGSISTLTIQRTEQRDSAMYRCASSLEQNTEAFFGQGTRLTVV.

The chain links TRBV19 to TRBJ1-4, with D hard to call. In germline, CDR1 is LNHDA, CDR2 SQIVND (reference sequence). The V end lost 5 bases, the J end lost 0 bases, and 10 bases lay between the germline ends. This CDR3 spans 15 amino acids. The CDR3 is CASSYLGSTNEKLFF. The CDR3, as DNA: TGTGCCAGTAGTTATCTCGGGTCAACTAATGAAAAACTGTTTTTT.

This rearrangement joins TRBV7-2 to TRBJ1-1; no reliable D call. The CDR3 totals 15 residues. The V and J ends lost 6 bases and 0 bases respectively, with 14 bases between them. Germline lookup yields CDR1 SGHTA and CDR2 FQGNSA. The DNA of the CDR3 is TGTGCCAGCAGTGCCTCCCACGGGATGAACACTGAAGCTTTCTTT. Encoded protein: CASSASHGMNTEAFF.

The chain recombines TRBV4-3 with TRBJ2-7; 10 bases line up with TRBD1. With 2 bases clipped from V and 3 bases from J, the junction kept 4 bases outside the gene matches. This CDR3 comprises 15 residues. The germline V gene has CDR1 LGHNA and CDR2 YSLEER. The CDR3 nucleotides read TGCGCCAGCAGCCAAAGGGACAGGGGATTCTACGAGCAGTACTTC. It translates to CASSQRDRGFYEQYF.

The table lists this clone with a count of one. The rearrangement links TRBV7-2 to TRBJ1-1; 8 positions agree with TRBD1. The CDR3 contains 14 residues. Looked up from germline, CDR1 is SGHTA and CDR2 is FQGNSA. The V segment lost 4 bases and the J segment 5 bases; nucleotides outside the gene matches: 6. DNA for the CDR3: TGTGCCAGCAGCTCGTACAGGGGGATAACTGAAGCTTTCTTT. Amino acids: CASSSYRGITEAFF.

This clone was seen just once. The chain's CDR3 is CASSVAGGELFF. CDR3 bases: TGTGCCAGCAGCGTTGCCGGCGGGGAGCTGTTTTTT. V and J are TRBV9 and TRBJ2-2; no clear D. This CDR3 contains 12 residues. CDR1 and CDR2 (germline): SGDLS, YYNGEE. Trimming removed 2 bases from V and 7 bases from J, with 6 bases in between.

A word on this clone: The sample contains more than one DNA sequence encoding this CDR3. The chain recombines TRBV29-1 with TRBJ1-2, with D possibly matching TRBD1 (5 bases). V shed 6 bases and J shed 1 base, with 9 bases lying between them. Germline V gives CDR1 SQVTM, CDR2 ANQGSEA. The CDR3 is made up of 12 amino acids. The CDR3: CSVGGSNYGYTF. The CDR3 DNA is TGCAGCGTCGGGGGTAGTAACTATGGCTACACCTTC. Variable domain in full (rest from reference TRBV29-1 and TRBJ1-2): SAVISQKPSRDICQRGTSLTIQCQVDSQVTMMFWYRQQPGQSLTLIATANQGSEATYESGFVIDKFPISRPNLTFSTLTVSNMSPEDSSIYLCSVGGSNYGYTFGSGTRLTVV.

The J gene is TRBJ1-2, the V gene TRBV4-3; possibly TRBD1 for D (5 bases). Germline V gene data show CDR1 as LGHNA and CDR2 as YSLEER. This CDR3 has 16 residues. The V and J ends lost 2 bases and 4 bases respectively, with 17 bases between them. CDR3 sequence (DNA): TGCGCCAGCAGCCAATTGTACAGGCTGGTTAGCTATGGCTACACCTTC. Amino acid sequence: CASSQLYRLVSYGYTF.

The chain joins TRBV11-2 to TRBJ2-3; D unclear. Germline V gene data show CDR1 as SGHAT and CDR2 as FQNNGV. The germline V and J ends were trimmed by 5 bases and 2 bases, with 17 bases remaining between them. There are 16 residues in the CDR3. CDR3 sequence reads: CASSPPSWAVTDTQYF. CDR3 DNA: TGTGCCAGCAGCCCGCCGAGCTGGGCCGTCACAGATACGCAGTATTTT.

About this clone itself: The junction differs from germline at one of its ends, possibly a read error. CDR3 residues: CASSQESGAYYPDF. In DNA form, the CDR3 reads TGCGCCAGCAGCCAAGAATCTGGGGCCTACTATCCGGACTTC. This rearrangement joins TRBV4-1 to TRBJ2-7; a weak D match, TRBD1 (5 bases). This CDR3 is 14 amino acids long. CDR1 is MGHRA, CDR2 YSYEKL, per germline.

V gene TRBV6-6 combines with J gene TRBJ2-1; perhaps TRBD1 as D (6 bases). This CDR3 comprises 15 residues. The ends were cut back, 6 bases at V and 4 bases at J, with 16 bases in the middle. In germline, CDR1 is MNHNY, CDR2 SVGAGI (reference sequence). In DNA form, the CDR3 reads TGTGCCAGCAGCCCCCCCGGGACACTATACAATGAGCAGTTCTTC. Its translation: CASSPPGTLYNEQFF.

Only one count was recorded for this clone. The CDR3 loop is CASSLSGSGAVNEQFF. CDR3 nucleotide sequence: TGTGCCAGCAGCTTAAGCGGCAGCGGGGCGGTGAATGAGCAGTTCTTC. V usage is TRBV7-2 and J usage is TRBJ2-1, with TRBD2 matching 7 bases. The CDR3 consists of 16 residues. V gave up 2 bases and J gave up 7 bases; unmatched junction bases: 11. CDR1 and CDR2 (germline): SGHTA, FQGNSA.

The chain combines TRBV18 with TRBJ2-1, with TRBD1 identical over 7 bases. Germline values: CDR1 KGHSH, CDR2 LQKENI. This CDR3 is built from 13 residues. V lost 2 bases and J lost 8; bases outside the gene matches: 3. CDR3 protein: CASSPLGQDEQFF. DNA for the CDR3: TGTGCCAGCTCACCATTAGGACAGGATGAGCAGTTCTTC.